The 12 T cell receptor beta chains presented below share a single source sample, sequenced in a study of shared clonotypes between healthy human individuals. The protocol was immunoSEQ multiplex PCR, while the TCRdb copy is restricted to in-frame clones and leaves out a portion. The table lists some 490,000 clones, over 75% of them singletons, with about 12% in the top ten. Material for sequencing was PBMCs. The receptor set was obtained from a woman aged 35 to 49 in good health. Some clones in this sample may be carry-over from other donors' samples.

This clone has a single count. This rearrangement joins TRBV28 to TRBJ2-7; D perhaps matches TRBD2 (7 bases). This CDR3 is 14 amino acids long. Germline V gives CDR1 MDHEN, CDR2 SYDVKM. Trimming removed 1 base from V and 3 bases from J, with 10 bases in between. Here the CDR3 reads CASSLSGGFYEQYF. CDR3 nucleotides: TGTGCCAGCAGTTTATCGGGGGGCTTCTACGAGCAGTACTTC.

This clone was recorded once. The CDR3 sequence: CASSEAATGDYGYTF. The CDR3 DNA sequence: TGTGCCAGCAGTGAAGCGGCCACAGGGGACTATGGCTACACCTTC. This sequence joins TRBV2 and TRBJ1-2, with 7 bases matching TRBD1. The germline CDR1 and CDR2 sequences are SNHLY and FYNNEI. This CDR3 has 15 residues. The ends lost 0 bases at V and 3 bases at J; junction bases unmatched: 4.

The V and J genes are TRBV30 and TRBJ2-7; D uncertain. CDR3 length equals 12 residues. The germline V and J ends were trimmed by 5 bases and 3 bases, with 11 bases remaining between them. Germline CDR1 and CDR2: GTSNPN and SVGIG (reference sequence). The CDR3 is CAWGTGSYEQYF. The DNA of the CDR3 is TGTGCCTGGGGAACCGGCAGCTACGAGCAGTACTTC.

The V call is TRBV19, the J call TRBJ2-2; TRBD1 aligns across 8 bases. Germline CDR1 is LNHDA and CDR2 is SQIVND (reference sequence). The CDR3 is made up of 14 amino acids. V lost 5 bases, J lost 9 bases, and 8 bases stayed unmatched. This CDR3 is CASSDGQGRRELFF. The CDR3 nucleotides read TGTGCCAGTAGTGACGGACAGGGAAGGAGGGAGCTGTTTTTT.

The V call is TRBV28, the J call TRBJ2-1, with 12 nucleotides matching TRBD2. The germline V gene has CDR1 MDHEN and CDR2 SYDVKM. This CDR3 comprises 21 residues. J was trimmed by 7 bases and V by 3 bases; bases with no gene match: 22. The CDR3 spells CASSFLLSTSGSAAVGNEQFF. The CDR3 DNA reads TGTGCCAGCAGTTTCCTCCTGTCGACTAGCGGGAGCGCCGCAGTAGGAAATGAGCAGTTCTTC.

This clone was seen only a few times. With a far larger clone one base away, a read error is the likely cause. The chain uses TRBV29-1 and TRBJ1-1; a weak D match, TRBD1 (5 bases). The germline gives CDR1 SQVTM, CDR2 ANQGSEA. The CDR3 contains 14 residues. The CDR3 coding sequence is TGCGGCGTAGCACTCGGGACGGCGGGTACTGAAGCTTTCTTT. Translated, it gives CGVALGTAGTEAFF.

As regards this clone: The likely explanation is a read error, given a far larger clone one base away. The identical CDR3 is also encoded by other nucleotide sequences in the sample. This chain uses TRBV11-1 with TRBJ2-7; no firm D call. Trimming cost V 9 bases and J 0 bases, with 18 bases left between them. The CDR3 is 15 residues long. Germline CDR1 is SGHAT and CDR2 is FQDESV (reference sequence). In DNA, the CDR3 is TGTGCCAGTAGCCCCGCTAGGCAGAGCTCCTACGAGCAGTACTTC. Protein: CASSPARQSSYEQYF. The entire variable domain, with the rest obtained from reference TRBV11-1 and TRBJ2-7, is as follows: EAEVAQSPRYKITEKSQAVAFWCDPISGHATLYWYRQILGQGPELLVQFQDESVVDDSQLPKDRFSAERLKGVDSTLKIQPAELGDSAMYLCASSPARQSSYEQYFGPGTRLTVT.

In the case of this clone: A read error is the likely source, as a far larger clone sits one nucleotide away. It is likely a read error, because the conserved phenylalanine at the end of the CDR3 is missing. This rearrangement joins TRBV28 to TRBJ1-2; D call uncertain. The germline V and J ends were trimmed by 3 bases and 3 bases, with 8 bases remaining between them. This CDR3 comprises 13 residues. CDR1 MDHEN and CDR2 SYDVKM come from the germline V gene. The CDR3 DNA follows: TGTGCCAGCAGTTTGGCCAGATACTATGGCTACACCGTC. It encodes CASSLARYYGYTV.

V is TRBV7-9 and J is TRBJ1-2; D is uncertain. The V gene lost 1 base and the J gene lost 7 bases, with 13 bases spanning the gap. In germline, CDR1 is SEHNR, CDR2 FQNEAQ (reference sequence). This CDR3 region has 14 residues. CDR3 in amino acids: CASSLVTGVGGYTF. In DNA, the CDR3 is TGTGCCAGCAGCTTAGTAACCGGCGTAGGTGGCTACACCTTC.

A remark on this clone: This may stem from a read error, because a much larger clone lies one nucleotide away. The V gene is TRBV7-2, the J gene TRBJ2-2; 9 nucleotides align to TRBD1. Germline V gene data show CDR1 as SGHTA and CDR2 as FQGNSA. J was trimmed by 5 bases and V by 5 bases; bases with no gene match: 9. The CDR3 spans 16 residues. For the CDR3, the DNA is TGTGCCAGCAGCCCCGAGTGGACAGGGGCTACCGGGGAGCTGTTTTTT. This sequence encodes CASSPEWTGATGELFF.

V gene TRBV28 combines with J gene TRBJ1-1, with TRBD1 as a possible D gene (5 bases). Between the trimmed V and J ends, which lost 4 bases and 0 bases, there was a span of 9 bases. Germline assignment: CDR1 MDHEN and CDR2 SYDVKM. This CDR3 has 14 amino acids. CDR3 in amino acids: CASSSGDLNTEAFF. CDR3 DNA sequence: TGTGCCAGCAGTTCGGGGGACCTGAACACTGAAGCTTTCTTT.

The chain recombines TRBV6-1 with TRBJ2-3; D may be TRBD1 or TRBD2 (5 bases each). Trimming cost V 2 bases and J 1 base, with 7 bases left between them. The CDR3 consists of 14 residues. Germline CDR1 reads MNHNS; CDR2 reads SASEGT. For the CDR3, the DNA is TGTGCCAGCAGTGAACGGGGCGGCACAGATACGCAGTATTTT. It codes for CASSERGGTDTQYF.